Below, 12 T cell receptor beta chains from the same sample are listed, as sequenced in a study of CD8+CD57+ T cells in acquired aplastic anemia. Genomic DNA templated the TCR beta VDJ and CDR3 profiling. TCRdb analysed the reads with MiXCR anew, one entry per CDR3 protein. Found here are 250,000 to 350,000 distinct CDR3 sequences, 45% to 70% of them singletons; the top ten hold 8%. Sequencing used sorted CD4+, CD8+, or CD8+CD57+ T cells (not recorded which) from PBMCs. The receptors originated from a human donor with severe aplastic anemia or a healthy control (not recorded which).

This clonotype was seen ten or more times. The V and J genes are TRBV20-1 and TRBJ2-7; TRBD1 is a possible D gene (5 bases). This CDR3 contains 14 residues. Trimming removed 0 bases at V and 4 bases at J, with 13 bases between. Germline CDR1 and CDR2: DFQATT and SNEGSKA (reference sequence). The chain's CDR3 is CSARDGVTGYEQYF. DNA for the CDR3: TGCAGTGCTAGAGATGGTGTAACAGGATACGAGCAGTACTTC.

The CDR3 nucleotides read TGTGCCAGCACGACGGACAGGGGTCGGAATTCACCCCTCCACTTT. Its protein product is CASTTDRGRNSPLHF. The V call is TRBV2, the J call TRBJ1-6; 9 positions agree with TRBD1. In germline, CDR1 is SNHLY, CDR2 FYNNEI. The CDR3 contains 15 residues. Trimming at V came to 7 bases and at J to 7 bases, leaving 8 bases not matched to a gene.

In this sample, this clonotype turned up a few times. The chain has TRBV7-9 and TRBJ2-5; no reliable D call. Per germline, CDR1 SEHNR and CDR2 FQNEAQ (reference sequence). CDR3 length: 13 amino acids. Trimming stripped 6 bases from V and 4 bases from J, with 12 bases between. The CDR3 nucleotides read TGTGCCAGCAGTCGTCAAACATCAGAGACCCAGTACTTC. Translation gives CASSRQTSETQYF.

Ten or more counts support this clonotype. The CDR3 nucleotides are TGTGCCAGCGCCCGGGGGGGGCAAATCAATGAGCAGTTCTTC. Protein product: CASARGGQINEQFF. The chain recombines TRBV7-3 with TRBJ2-1; 8 positions match TRBD2. CDR3 length: 14 amino acids. The trim removed 8 bases at V and 6 bases at J, leaving 9 bases unmatched. CDR1 is SGHTA and CDR2 is FQGTGA in the germline V gene.

V usage is TRBV7-3 and J usage is TRBJ1-2; possible D gene TRBD1, 5 bases. The CDR3 length is 15 residues. V lost 5 bases, J lost 0 bases, and 13 bases lay in between. Germline CDR1 and CDR2: SGHTA and FQGTGA. CDR3 residues: CASSPGPTTNYGYTF. In DNA, the CDR3 is TGTGCCAGCAGCCCGGGACCGACTACTAACTATGGCTACACCTTC.

This clonotype has a count of ten or more. The chain employs TRBV11-2 and TRBJ2-5; D gene unclear. Germline V lookup: CDR1 SGHAT, CDR2 FQNNGV. Trimming removed 5 bases at V and 3 bases at J, with 4 bases between. The CDR3 extends over 11 amino acids. For the CDR3, the DNA is TGTGCCAGCAGCCCTAAAGAGACCCAGTACTTC. Protein: CASSPKETQYF.

V usage is TRBV7-9 and J usage is TRBJ1-1, with 7 bases lining up with TRBD1. The V segment lost 2 bases and the J segment 1 base; nucleotides outside the gene matches: 4. CDR3 length: 15 residues. Germline V gene lookup returns CDR1 SEHNR and CDR2 FQNEAQ (reference sequence). The CDR3 sequence is CASSLLGDRNTEAFF. The CDR3 DNA reads TGTGCCAGCAGCTTATTAGGGGACAGGAACACTGAAGCTTTCTTT.

A word on this clonotype: The germline gene is not matched at one end of the junction; a read error may be the cause. The rearrangement uses TRBV10-3 and TRBJ1-2; TRBD1 might be the D (5 bases). The length of the CDR3 is 13 residues. Germline V gene lookup returns CDR1 ENHRY and CDR2 SYGVKD. The CDR3 DNA reads as TGTGCCATGGGGGGTACGGCTAACTATGGCCACACCTTC. This sequence encodes CAMGGTANYGHTF.

The chain joins TRBV7-2 to TRBJ2-5; no clear D. The germline V gene encodes CDR1 SGHTA and CDR2 FQGNSA. The CDR3 spans 15 residues. Trimming removed 3 bases at V and 5 bases at J, with 16 bases between. As DNA, the CDR3 is TGTGCCAGCAGCTTGGGCGGTAGGAATTGGGAGACCCAGTACTTC. It specifies CASSLGGRNWETQYF.

The V and J genes are TRBV2 and TRBJ2-5, with 10 bases aligning to TRBD2. With 8 bases clipped from V and 4 bases from J, the junction kept 16 bases outside the gene matches. Germline V gives CDR1 SNHLY, CDR2 FYNNEI. There are 17 residues in the CDR3. The CDR3 reads CASHHRSLAGEGETQYF. CDR3 bases: TGTGCCAGCCACCATCGGTCCCTAGCGGGGGAAGGAGAGACCCAGTACTTC.

In its sample, this clonotype was seen a few times. The chain carries TRBV19 and TRBJ2-2; perhaps D is TRBD1 or TRBD2 (5 bases each). CDR1 is LNHDA, CDR2 SQIVND, per germline (reference sequence). V was pared by 5 bases and J by 7 bases, with 14 bases between. CDR3 size: 14 residues. CDR3 region: CASSPQGEVGELFF. As DNA, the CDR3 is TGTGCCAGTAGTCCCCAGGGAGAGGTCGGGGAGCTGTTTTTT.

This clonotype was detected ten times or more. The chain joins TRBV12-3 or TRBV12-4 to TRBJ2-7, with 9 bases matching TRBD1. The CDR3 loop spans 13 amino acids. V shed 3 bases, J shed 7 bases, and the junction held 4 bases outside the gene matches. CDR3 nucleotides: TGTGCCAGCAGTTTTGGGACAGGGCGGGAGCAGTACTTC. Amino acid sequence: CASSFGTGREQYF.